The TCR beta chain described here comes from a study of blood T cell repertoires in COVID-19. For the study at large: In each case, the material was cDNA or gDNA derived from T cells, B-cell-depleted T cells, or PBMCs.

This clone has just one count. V lost 6 bases and J lost 8; bases outside the gene matches: 8. The CDR3 extends over 14 amino acids. CDR1 is SQVTM, CDR2 ANQGSEA, per germline. The assay was immunoSEQ multiplex PCR, and TCRdb's table has in-frame clones only and misses some. This sample yields a few hundred thousand clones, of which 75% to 85% are seen a single time; around 1.3% belongs to the top ten. The Seattle site enrolled patients during active infection and followed them longitudinally. The genes are TRBV29-1 and TRBJ2-1; TRBD2 aligns across 12 bases. This TCR was recovered from a woman younger than 45 with COVID-19, enrolled during active disease. Specimen: peripheral blood. CDR3 coding DNA: TGCAGCGTGGAGAGACTAGCGGGAGTGGATGAGCAGTTCTTC. Amino acids: CSVERLAGVDEQFF.